This T cell receptor beta chain was observed in a study of molecular identifiers for immune sequencing clone quantification. MiXCR, run by TCRdb on the PCR reads, gives a single entry per CDR3 protein. The sample lists 460,000 or so distinct CDR3 sequences; about 25% were seen once. Per the germline V gene, CDR1 is LGHDT and CDR2 is YNNKEL (reference sequence). Trimming pared 3 bases from V and 4 bases from J, leaving 10 bases between. The CDR3 has 14 residues. The table lists this clonotype with a count of one. Sequencing was performed on naive CD8+ T cells from blood, with Jurkat cell RNA spiked in. Subset reported: FACS-sorted CD8+CD4-CCR7+CD45RA+ naive T cells. The receptor comes from a human donor in good health. Some libraries in this study had Jurkat cell RNA spiked in. The chain employs TRBV3-1 and TRBJ1-5, with D possibly matching TRBD1 (5 bases). The DNA for the CDR3 is TGTGCCAGCAGCCATGAAAACAGGAATCAGCCCCAGCATTTT. Its translation is CASSHENRNQPQHF.